A selection of T cell receptor beta chains follows, all from one sample in a study of T cell responses to AZD1222 COVID-19 vaccine. Repertoires were generated with immunoSEQ multiplex PCR, while TCRdb's copy carries only in-frame clones and drops some. Among over 100,000 clones listed, 70% to 90% were seen once. Sequences were derived from peripheral blood, sampled on day 0 of AZD1222 vaccination. These receptors came from an adult in good health. Each CDR3 is given with its conserved first and last residue. Clone size is given for some rows only: seen once, a few or many times, or a class if the clone is expanded.

>TRBV28|TRBJ1-5|-
CASSVSYSNQPQHF
>TRBV6-5|TRBJ2-7|-
CASTWTSGGYEQYF
>TRBV6-5|TRBJ2-7|-
CASSYQGYEQYF
>TRBV5-1|TRBJ1-1|-
CASSLDQGDEAFF
>TRBV15|TRBJ1-1|-
CATSRGRVGNTEAFF
>TRBV10-1|TRBJ2-2|-
CASSEWLYTGELFF
>TRBV11-3|TRBJ2-1|-
CASSLVDYSYNEQFF
>TRBV30|TRBJ2-2|-
CAWSRGTGELFF
>TRBV7-3|TRBJ1-1|-
CASSLGPGQGATEAFF
>TRBV19|TRBJ2-2|-
CATLDGNTGELFF
>TRBV28|TRBJ2-5|-
CASSRTSGGEYQETQYF
>TRBV5-1|TRBJ1-2|-
CASSLTTRTGADGYTF
>TRBV3-1/TRBV3-2|TRBJ1-6|once
CASSQLTGFYSPLHF
>TRBV9|TRBJ1-1|-
CASSGDRGVGTEAFF
>TRBV18|TRBJ2-7|few
CASSPGGGRQYEQYF
>TRBV6-5|TRBJ2-1|once
CASSYSDRKFF
>TRBV3-1/TRBV3-2|TRBJ2-3|-
CASSPSRGRTDTQYF
>TRBV30|TRBJ1-2|-
CAWGTGGLRGYTF
>TRBV24-1|TRBJ1-1|many
CATSDSGKSEAFF
>TRBV12-3/TRBV12-4|TRBJ1-1|-
CASSLVEAVEAFF
>TRBV25-1|TRBJ2-7|-
CASSDPSTGRHYEQYF